A selection of T cell receptor beta chains follows, all from one sample in a study of cytotoxic CD8 clonotypes in ibrutinib-treated CLL. The table came from immunoSEQ multiplex PCR; TCRdb's copy has only in-frame clones and leaves some out. This table holds just over 45,000 clones, under 75% found once. Sequenced here: PBMCs, sampled after 12 months of ibrutinib treatment. The origin of the receptors is a human donor with chronic lymphocytic leukemia. CDR3s include the opening cysteine and the closing phenylalanine or tryptophan. The D gene is left open where the match is weak. The listing skips clone size in some rows; elsewhere it reads once, few, many or a size class.

J: TRBJ2-5
D: TRBD1
size: few
V: TRBV11-2
DNA: TGTGCCAGCAGCACCTTAACAGGGGGCGGGCAAGAGACCCAGTACTTC
CDR3: CASSTLTGGGQETQYF

J: TRBJ2-7
D: .
size: .
V: TRBV6-1
DNA: TGTGCCAGCAGTGAAGTGTTGAACTCTAACTACGAGCAGTACTTC
CDR3: CASSEVLNSNYEQYF

J: TRBJ1-4
D: .
size: .
V: TRBV7-6
DNA: TGTGCCAGCAGCTTACGCCCAAGGGGGGATAGGGAAAAACTGTTTTTT
CDR3: CASSLRPRGDREKLFF

J: TRBJ1-3
D: TRBD1
size: .
V: TRBV7-9
DNA: TGTGCCAGCAGCGCCAGGGGGCTCTCTGGAAACACCATATATTTT
CDR3: CASSARGLSGNTIYF

J: TRBJ2-5
D: .
size: .
V: TRBV11-2
DNA: TGTGCCAGCAGCTTAGACCCATCCCAAGAGACCCAGTACTTC
CDR3: CASSLDPSQETQYF

J: TRBJ1-3
D: .
size: .
V: TRBV11-2
DNA: TGTGCCAGCAGCTTAGATAGCATCTCTGGAAACACCATATATTTT
CDR3: CASSLDSISGNTIYF

J: TRBJ1-4
D: .
size: .
V: TRBV9
DNA: TGTGCCAGCAGCGTAGGGGAAGGGAATGAAAAACTGTTTTTT
CDR3: CASSVGEGNEKLFF

J: TRBJ2-3
D: .
size: .
V: TRBV28
DNA: TGTGCCAGCAGTTTATGGGCCCGCTCCGCAGATACGCAGTATTTT
CDR3: CASSLWARSADTQYF

J: TRBJ2-5
D: .
size: once
V: TRBV2
DNA: TGTGCCAGCAGACAGACTACGGTCCCAGAGACCCAGTACTTC
CDR3: CASRQTTVPETQYF

J: TRBJ1-6
D: TRBD1
size: .
V: TRBV30
DNA: TGTGCCTGGAGGCATAGACAGGGGAATGGTTCACCCCTCCACTTT
CDR3: CAWRHRQGNGSPLHF

J: TRBJ1-6
D: .
size: few
V: TRBV28
DNA: TGTGCCAGCAGCCTTCCTACACAGTCGGGACCCCTCCACTTT
CDR3: CASSLPTQSGPLHF

J: TRBJ1-2
D: .
size: .
V: TRBV5-1
DNA: TGCGCCAGCAGCTTAGGACAGCTGGTGGGCTATGGCTACACCTTC
CDR3: CASSLGQLVGYGYTF

J: TRBJ1-3
D: .
size: .
V: TRBV5-5
DNA: TGTGCCAGCAGCTCCTGGACCCTAGCTGGAAACACCATATATTTT
CDR3: CASSSWTLAGNTIYF

J: TRBJ2-2
D: .
size: .
V: TRBV25-1
DNA: TGTGCCAGCAGTAGAAGGGGTGTTTCGGACACCGGGGAGCTGTTTTTT
CDR3: CASSRRGVSDTGELFF

J: TRBJ2-5
D: .
size: .
V: TRBV5-1
DNA: TGCGCCAGCAGCTTCTCAGGGTTGGAGACCCAGTACTTC
CDR3: CASSFSGLETQYF

J: TRBJ1-5
D: .
size: few
V: TRBV27
DNA: TGTGCCAGCAGTTTACGACAGGGCAATCAGCCCCAGCATTTT
CDR3: CASSLRQGNQPQHF

J: TRBJ2-7
D: TRBD2
size: few
V: TRBV4-1
DNA: TGCGCCAGCAGACCCGGACTAGCGGGGGGCCTCATGATCTACGAGCAGTACTTC
CDR3: CASRPGLAGGLMIYEQYF

J: TRBJ1-5
D: .
size: .
V: TRBV7-8
DNA: TGTGCCAGCAGCTTAGAACCACCCTATTATAGCAATCAGCCCCAGCATTTT
CDR3: CASSLEPPYYSNQPQHF

J: TRBJ1-5
D: .
size: once
V: TRBV9
DNA: TGTGCCAGCAGCGTTTCAGGGCCGGAGCCCCAGCATTTT
CDR3: CASSVSGPEPQHF

J: TRBJ1-4
D: .
size: .
V: TRBV5-1
DNA: TGCGCCAGCAGCTTAGAGGTTGGGGAAAAACTGTTTTTT
CDR3: CASSLEVGEKLFF

J: TRBJ1-3
D: .
size: .
V: TRBV5-1
DNA: TGCGCCAGCAATCCTGGCCCCTCTGGAAACACCATATATTTT
CDR3: CASNPGPSGNTIYF

J: TRBJ2-3
D: TRBD2
size: .
V: TRBV9
DNA: TGTGCCAGCACCCCGTACCTAGGGGGGCGGGGGGGCTCAGATACGCAGTATTTT
CDR3: CASTPYLGGRGGSDTQYF

J: TRBJ1-1
D: .
size: .
V: TRBV6-5
DNA: TGTGCCAGCAGTTACTCGTATTTCAGCACTGAAGCTTTCTTT
CDR3: CASSYSYFSTEAFF

J: TRBJ2-1
D: .
size: .
V: TRBV19
DNA: TGTGCCAGTAGTCCACAGGGAAGGTCCTACAATGAGCAGTTCTTC
CDR3: CASSPQGRSYNEQFF

J: TRBJ1-5
D: .
size: few
V: TRBV10-3
DNA: TGTGCCATCAGTGAGTCGGGCGAGGTGGGACAGCCCCAGCATTTT
CDR3: CAISESGEVGQPQHF

J: TRBJ2-3
D: .
size: few
V: TRBV2
DNA: TGTGCCAGCAGTGAAGGAGGCGCTGCCGGTACGCAGTATTTT
CDR3: CASSEGGAAGTQYF

J: TRBJ1-2
D: .
size: .
V: TRBV5-1
DNA: TGCGCCAGCAGCTTGGGCCGGACTAACTATGGCTACACCTTC
CDR3: CASSLGRTNYGYTF

J: TRBJ2-1
D: .
size: once
V: TRBV27
DNA: TGTGCCAGCAGTGACTATCATGGTCCCGGACCGTCCTACAATGAGCAGTTCTTC
CDR3: CASSDYHGPGPSYNEQFF

J: TRBJ2-5
D: .
size: .
V: TRBV20-1
DNA: TGCAGTGTTGGGGGTTGGGAGACCCAGTACTTC
CDR3: CSVGGWETQYF

J: TRBJ1-6
D: .
size: .
V: TRBV5-4
DNA: TGTGCCAGCAGGGATTACTTGTCGGGTAATTCACCCCTCCACTTT
CDR3: CASRDYLSGNSPLHF

J: TRBJ1-2
D: .
size: .
V: TRBV19
DNA: TGTGCCACCACCACAGGAGTTAACTATGGCTACACCTTC
CDR3: CATTTGVNYGYTF

J: TRBJ2-7
D: TRBD2
size: .
V: TRBV2
DNA: TGTGCCAGCAGTGAAACTAGCGTCCTCGGTGGGCAGTACTTC
CDR3: CASSETSVLGGQYF

J: TRBJ2-7
D: .
size: .
V: TRBV5-1
DNA: TGCGCCAGCAGCTTCTCAGGAAACGCCTACGAGCAGTACTTC
CDR3: CASSFSGNAYEQYF

J: TRBJ2-7
D: TRBD2
size: .
V: TRBV5-1
DNA: TGCGCCAGCAGAGCCGGGACTAGCGGCTACGAGCAGTACTTC
CDR3: CASRAGTSGYEQYF

J: TRBJ2-7
D: .
size: few
V: TRBV21-1
DNA: TGTGCCAGCAGCTCCCACGGGCTAGTATTCTCCTACGAGCAGTACTTC
CDR3: CASSSHGLVFSYEQYF

J: TRBJ1-1
D: .
size: .
V: TRBV28
DNA: TGTGCCAGCAGTTCCTTCCCCGGGCCTGGACCACCTTTCACCTTT
CDR3: CASSSFPGPGPPFTF

J: TRBJ2-3
D: .
size: .
V: TRBV7-9
DNA: TGTGCCAGCACCCCACGGGGGCTTTCCACAGATACGCAGTATTTT
CDR3: CASTPRGLSTDTQYF

J: TRBJ2-7
D: .
size: .
V: TRBV2
DNA: TGTGCCAGCAGAACAACTATGCAGGTGCATACCTACGAGCAGTACTTC
CDR3: CASRTTMQVHTYEQYF

J: TRBJ1-6
D: TRBD1
size: .
V: TRBV28
DNA: TGTGCCAGCAGTAACAGGGGACGCTATAATTCACCCCTCCACTTT
CDR3: CASSNRGRYNSPLHF

J: TRBJ1-2
D: .
size: few
V: TRBV5-1
DNA: TGCGCCAGCAGCTTAGCCACGGCCATAGAGGCGGGTGGCTACACCTTC
CDR3: CASSLATAIEAGGYTF

J: TRBJ1-5
D: .
size: .
V: TRBV19
DNA: TGTGCCAGTACCCTAAGGGGGATTTACAATCAGCCCCAGCATTTT
CDR3: CASTLRGIYNQPQHF

J: TRBJ2-7
D: .
size: .
V: TRBV5-4
DNA: TGTGCCAGCAGCTTGGGGACAGCCCGTTCGGAAGAGCAGTACTTC
CDR3: CASSLGTARSEEQYF

J: TRBJ2-7
D: .
size: .
V: TRBV6-5
DNA: TGTGCCAGCAGTTACTCAGGGGCCTCCTACGAGCAGTACTTC
CDR3: CASSYSGASYEQYF

J: TRBJ2-3
D: TRBD2
size: .
V: TRBV10-3
DNA: TGTGCCATCACTCAACAGTTAGCGGGGGGTACCACAGATACGCAGTATTTT
CDR3: CAITQQLAGGTTDTQYF

J: TRBJ2-1
D: .
size: once
V: TRBV27
DNA: TGTGCCAGCAGGCCGCTCAGCTCCTACAATGAGCAGTTCTTC
CDR3: CASRPLSSYNEQFF

J: TRBJ1-3
D: .
size: once
V: TRBV6-5
DNA: TGTGCCAGCAGTTCGGTTAACTCTGGAAACACCATATATTTT
CDR3: CASSSVNSGNTIYF

J: TRBJ1-1
D: .
size: .
V: TRBV11-3
DNA: TGTGCCAGCAGCTTACTTCAGAACACTGAAGCTTTCTTT
CDR3: CASSLLQNTEAFF

J: TRBJ2-3
D: TRBD2
size: .
V: TRBV7-6
DNA: TGTGCCAGCAGCTTAGACCGGGGGGGCACCGCAGATACGCAGTATTTT
CDR3: CASSLDRGGTADTQYF

J: TRBJ2-7
D: TRBD1
size: .
V: TRBV9
DNA: TGTGCCAGCAGCGTAGCGGGACAGGGGGCTGTCGAGCAGTACTTC
CDR3: CASSVAGQGAVEQYF

J: TRBJ2-6
D: TRBD1
size: .
V: TRBV29-1
DNA: TGCAGCGTTTCAGGGGGAGGGGCCAACGTCCTGACTTTC
CDR3: CSVSGGGANVLTF

J: TRBJ1-1
D: TRBD1
size: .
V: TRBV7-9
DNA: TGTGCCAGCAGCCCAACCGGGACAGGGAGGGCGCCGGCTTTCTTT
CDR3: CASSPTGTGRAPAFF

J: TRBJ1-1
D: .
size: once
V: TRBV6-1
DNA: TGTGCCAGCAGAGAACTCGGAGGGGATAACACTGAAGCTTTCTTT
CDR3: CASRELGGDNTEAFF

J: TRBJ2-3
D: TRBD2
size: .
V: TRBV4-1
DNA: TGCGCCAGCAGCCAAGATCGTTCTAGCGGGGCCCTGGGAGATACGCAGTATTTT
CDR3: CASSQDRSSGALGDTQYF

J: TRBJ1-1
D: .
size: .
V: TRBV7-9
DNA: TGTGCCAGCAGCCCGCCGTGGACCGGCGACACTGAAGCTTTCTTT
CDR3: CASSPPWTGDTEAFF

J: TRBJ2-2
D: .
size: .
V: TRBV25-1
DNA: TGTGCCAGCAGTGCGGCGAACACCGGGGAGCTGTTTTTT
CDR3: CASSAANTGELFF

J: TRBJ1-5
D: .
size: .
V: TRBV6-4
DNA: TGTGCCAGCAGCTTTACATATTTTAGCAATCAGCCCCAGCATTTT
CDR3: CASSFTYFSNQPQHF

J: TRBJ2-5
D: .
size: few
V: TRBV18
DNA: TGTGCCAGCTCACCGAACCAAGAGACCCAGTACTTC
CDR3: CASSPNQETQYF

J: TRBJ2-3
D: .
size: .
V: TRBV11-1
DNA: TGTGCCAGCAGCCCACCAGCGGGACATGGAACAGATACGCAGTATTTT
CDR3: CASSPPAGHGTDTQYF

J: TRBJ2-7
D: .
size: .
V: TRBV5-1
DNA: TGCGCCAGCAGCTTGGCCGGGCAGGAAAGGTACGAGCAGTACTTC
CDR3: CASSLAGQERYEQYF

J: TRBJ1-2
D: TRBD1
size: .
V: TRBV10-3
DNA: TGTGCCATCAGTGACCCCACAACCGGGACAGAATATGGCTACACCTTC
CDR3: CAISDPTTGTEYGYTF